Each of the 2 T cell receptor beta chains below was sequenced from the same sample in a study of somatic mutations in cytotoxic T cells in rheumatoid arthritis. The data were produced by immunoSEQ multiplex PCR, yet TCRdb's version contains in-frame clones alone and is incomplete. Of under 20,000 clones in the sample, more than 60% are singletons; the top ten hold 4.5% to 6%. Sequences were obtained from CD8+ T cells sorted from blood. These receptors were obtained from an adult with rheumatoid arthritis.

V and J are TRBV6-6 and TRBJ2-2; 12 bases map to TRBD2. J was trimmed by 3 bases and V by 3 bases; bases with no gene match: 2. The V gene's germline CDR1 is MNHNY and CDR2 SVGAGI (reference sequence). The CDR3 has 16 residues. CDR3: CASSYRLAGDTGELFF. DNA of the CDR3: TGTGCCAGCAGTTATCGACTAGCGGGGGACACCGGGGAGCTGTTTTTT.

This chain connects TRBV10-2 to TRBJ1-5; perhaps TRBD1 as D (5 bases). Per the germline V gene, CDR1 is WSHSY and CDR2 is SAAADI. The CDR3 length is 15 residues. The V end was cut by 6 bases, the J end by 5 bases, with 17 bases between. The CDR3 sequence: CASRPAGTRDQPQHF. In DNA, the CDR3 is TGCGCCAGCAGGCCCGCCGGGACCCGGGATCAGCCCCAGCATTTT.